These 18 T cell receptor beta chains were sequenced from one sample in a study of regulatory T cells in long-lasting Graves disease. According to the study, TCR beta libraries were built with iRepertoire HTBI primers and CDR3-region Arm-PCR. TCRdb recomputed calls from the multiplex PCR reads with MiXCR, one row per CDR3 protein. The table shows 350,000 to 550,000 distinct CDR3 sequences, with about 17% occurring only once. This sample's time point: newly diagnosed GD, antithyroid drugs for less than 3 months. RNA extracted from PBMCs served as the sequencing template. The same sample was also used in a study of T cells in Graves' hyperthyroidism and ophthalmopathy.

Sequences were derived from peripheral blood mononuclear cells (PBMCs), sampled at new diagnosis, from a patient treated with antithyroid drugs. The receptors here all came from a woman younger than 30 with Graves disease.

This clonotype was counted at least ten times. This rearrangement joins TRBV12-3 or TRBV12-4 to TRBJ1-1; D is uncertain. V gave up 7 bases and J gave up 5 bases, with 11 bases separating them. CDR3 length: 12 residues. CDR3 DNA: TGTGCCAGCAACGCACTGGGGACTGAAGCTTTCTTT. Protein sequence: CASNALGTEAFF.

This clonotype was observed a handful of times. The genes are TRBV7-9 and TRBJ2-6; the match to TRBD2 covers 12 bases. CDR1 SEHNR and CDR2 FQNEAQ come from the germline V gene (reference sequence). V shed 4 bases, J shed 0 bases, and the junction held 4 bases outside the gene matches. This CDR3 spans 18 amino acids. The CDR3 DNA reads TGTGCCAGCAGCTCTACTAGCGGGAGGATCTCTGGGGCCAACGTCCTGACTTTC. It encodes CASSSTSGRISGANVLTF.

This rearrangement joins TRBV18 to TRBJ2-2; TRBD1 is a possible D gene (6 bases). This CDR3 has 16 amino acids. Germline CDR1 and CDR2: KGHSH and LQKENI. Between the trimmed V and J ends, which lost 3 bases and 0 bases, there was a span of 11 bases. CDR3 residues: CASSPRQATNTGELFF. CDR3 sequence (DNA): TGTGCCAGCTCACCGCGACAGGCGACGAACACCGGGGAGCTGTTTTTT. Drawing the rest from reference TRBV18 and TRBJ2-2, the complete variable domain is NAGVMQNPRHLVRRRGQEARLRCSPMKGHSHVYWYRQLPEEGLKFMVYLQKENIIDESGMPKERFSAEFPKEGPSILRIQQVVRGDSAAYFCASSPRQATNTGELFFGEGSRLTVL.

This clonotype has at least ten counts. This rearrangement joins TRBV30 to TRBJ2-3; 8 bases match TRBD2. The germline CDR1 and CDR2 sequences are GTSNPN and SVGIG (reference sequence). The CDR3 is made up of 14 amino acids. V dropped 2 bases and J dropped 1; count of bases not matched to a gene: 2. For the CDR3, the DNA is TGTGCCTGGAGTAACGGGGGGGGCACAGATACGCAGTATTTT. It codes for CAWSNGGGTDTQYF.

This clonotype was seen many times. J is TRBJ1-5 and V is TRBV7-9; D gene unclear. The CDR3 is made up of 12 amino acids. V lost 2 bases to trimming and J lost 3 bases, with 2 bases between them. The germline V gene encodes CDR1 SEHNR and CDR2 FQNEAQ (reference sequence). CDR3 DNA: TGTGCCAGCAGCTTACACAATCAGCCCCAGCATTTT. It encodes CASSLHNQPQHF.

The V and J genes are TRBV24-1 and TRBJ2-2, with D tentatively TRBD1 (6 bases). V lost 4 bases and J lost 0, with 14 bases in between. The germline V gene encodes CDR1 KGHDR and CDR2 SFDVKD. There are 17 residues in the CDR3. CDR3 amino acids: CATSDSPGTPNTGELFF. CDR3 in DNA: TGTGCCACCAGTGACTCACCCGGGACACCGAACACCGGGGAGCTGTTTTTT.

This clonotype was seen more than once but under ten times. As DNA, the CDR3 is TGTGCCAGCAGCCAAGCACATGGCTACACCTTC. Translation: CASSQAHGYTF. This sequence joins TRBV3-1 and TRBJ1-2; unclear D gene. V lost 1 base and J lost 6, with 3 bases in between. Germline V gives CDR1 LGHDT, CDR2 YNNKEL (reference sequence). The CDR3 spans 11 residues.

Ten or more counts support this clonotype. This sequence joins TRBV20-1 and TRBJ2-3, with 10 bases fitting TRBD2. Germline V lookup: CDR1 DFQATT, CDR2 SNEGSKA (reference sequence). After removal of 0 bases from V and 6 bases from J, the junction contained 21 bases not matched to a gene. The CDR3 is 20 residues long. Here the CDR3 DNA reads TGCAGTGCTAGAGAGGAGCAGGGGGTGGGAAGCGGGAGGGTCGTCGATACGCAGTATTTT. This gives the protein CSAREEQGVGSGRVVDTQYF.

In its sample, this clonotype was seen a few times. The chain is built from TRBV12-3 or TRBV12-4 and TRBJ1-3, with no clear D. The CDR3 is 13 amino acids. V lost 3 bases to trimming and J lost 5 bases, with 8 bases between them. The CDR3 reads CASSFSGRNTIYF. CDR3 nucleotides: TGTGCCAGCAGTTTCAGCGGGAGAAACACCATATATTTT.

This chain joins TRBV12-3 or TRBV12-4 and TRBJ2-2, with 7 positions matching TRBD1. This CDR3 region has 16 residues. V was clipped by 7 bases and J by 7 bases; unmatched bases: 15. The CDR3 bases are TGTGCCAGCAACCCAAGACAGGGCCCCGTCCTCGGGGAGCTGTTTTTT. Translated, it gives CASNPRQGPVLGELFF.

The chain combines TRBV12-3 or TRBV12-4 with TRBJ2-7, with D perhaps matching TRBD2 (6 bases). The CDR3 totals 17 residues. V dropped 3 bases and J dropped 6 bases, with 24 bases sitting between them. In DNA form, the CDR3 reads TGTGCCAGCAGTTTCGGTCCGGGACTTTGGCAAACTCGCGAGCAGTACTTC. Protein product: CASSFGPGLWQTREQYF.

This clonotype has a handful of counts. One junction end disagrees with the germline gene, perhaps due to a read error. CDR3 in amino acids: CASSQADRGLGEKLFF. In DNA form, the CDR3 reads TGCGCCAGCAGCCAAGCCGACAGGGGGCTTGGTGAAAAACTGTTTTTT. This rearrangement joins TRBV7-9 to TRBJ1-4, with 10 bases aligning to TRBD1. The germline CDR1 and CDR2 sequences are SEHNR and FQNEAQ (reference sequence). This CDR3 spans 16 amino acids.

A word on this clonotype: A much larger clone is a single base away; this may be a read error. The V and J genes are TRBV28 and TRBJ2-1; 7 nucleotides align to TRBD1. CDR1 is MDHEN, CDR2 SYDVKM, per germline. This CDR3 contains 12 residues. CDR3 DNA: TGTGCCAGCAGTCCCTTCGGACAGGAATTCCTCTTC. Protein product: CASSPFGQEFLF.

On this clonotype: Since a much larger clone is just one base distant, this may be a read error. The CDR3 does not end in the conserved phenylalanine or tryptophan, so this is likely a read error. The V gene is TRBV28, the J gene TRBJ2-1, with D possibly matching TRBD1 (5 bases). The CDR3 has 14 amino acids. With 6 bases removed from V and 1 base from J, the gap between germline ends came to 10 bases. Looked up from germline, CDR1 is MDHEN and CDR2 is SYDVKM. CDR3 sequence (DNA): TGTGCCAGCAGACCCCAGGGATCCTACAATGAGCAGTTCTCC. Amino acid sequence: CASRPQGSYNEQFS.

This clonotype was seen only a few times. The chain combines TRBV19 with TRBJ2-5; 7 nucleotides align to TRBD1. CDR1 LNHDA and CDR2 SQIVND come from the germline V gene (reference sequence). The CDR3 has 13 amino acids. V was clipped by 7 bases and J by 2 bases; unmatched bases: 4. The CDR3 reads CASKGRGQETQYF. CDR3 DNA sequence: TGTGCCAGTAAAGGCAGGGGGCAAGAGACCCAGTACTTC.

The chain is built from TRBV7-3 and TRBJ2-3; TRBD2 aligns across 7 bases. J was trimmed by 2 bases and V by 5 bases; bases with no gene match: 7. Germline CDR1 reads SGHTA; CDR2 reads FQGTGA. The CDR3 is 15 residues long. CDR3 DNA sequence: TGTGCCAGCAGCCCCGGGGGGTTCCCCACAGATACGCAGTATTTT. Translating it yields CASSPGGFPTDTQYF. Using reference TRBV7-3 and TRBJ2-3 for the parts outside the CDR3, the full variable domain is GAGVSQTPSNKVTEKGKYVELRCDPISGHTALYWYRQSLGQGPEFLIYFQGTGAADDSGLPNDRFFAVRPEGSVSTLKIQRTERGDSAVYLCASSPGGFPTDTQYFGPGTRLTVL.

This clonotype was seen many times. The V and J genes are TRBV5-1 and TRBJ2-3, with TRBD2 matching 11 bases. The V and J ends lost 5 bases and 4 bases, in that order; junction bases with no gene match: 6. CDR3 length: 15 amino acids. Per the germline V gene, CDR1 is SGHRS and CDR2 is YFSETQ. This CDR3 reads CASRYLAGGSDTQYF. The CDR3 DNA reads TGCGCCAGCAGGTACCTAGCGGGAGGCTCAGATACGCAGTATTTT.

This clonotype was detected ten times or more. The genes are TRBV30 and TRBJ2-7, with 10 bases matching TRBD1. After removal of 2 bases from V and 5 bases from J, the junction contained 3 bases not matched to a gene. Germline CDR1 and CDR2: GTSNPN and SVGIG (reference sequence). The CDR3 length is 13 residues. CDR3 DNA: TGTGCCTGGAGTCCGGGACAGGGGCACGAGCAGTACTTC. Protein: CAWSPGQGHEQYF.